This TCR beta chain was captured by sequencing in a study of T cell responses to AZD1222 COVID-19 vaccine. Per germline, CDR1 MNHEY and CDR2 SMNVEV (reference sequence). CDR3 length: 14 residues. V gave up 3 bases and J gave up 7 bases, with 13 bases separating them. Data came from immunoSEQ multiplex PCR; TCRdb stores just in-frame clones and leaves some out. Of roughly 120,000 clones in the sample, roughly nine tenths are singletons; the top ten hold approximately 4.5%. This chain links TRBV27 with TRBJ2-1; the D call may be TRBD1 or TRBD2 (6 bases each). The sequence came from an adult in good health. Source: peripheral blood, taken on day 0 of AZD1222 vaccination. The CDR3: CASSLGGPINEQFF. The DNA for the CDR3 is TGTGCCAGCAGTTTGGGGGGCCCAATTAATGAGCAGTTCTTC.